The rows below give T cell receptor beta chains drawn from one sample of a study of T cell responses to AZD1222 COVID-19 vaccine. Data came from immunoSEQ multiplex PCR; TCRdb stores just in-frame clones and leaves some out. The repertoire has roughly 100,000 clones, about 92% of them found once; the top ten carry about 1.2%. The material was peripheral blood, obtained on day 0 of AZD1222 vaccination. The origin of the receptors is an adult in good health. CDR3s include the opening cysteine and the closing phenylalanine or tryptophan. The order of the fields is clone size, CDR3 length, J gene, D gene, V gene, CDR3 protein, CDR3 DNA. A D gene is named only where the DNA matches it firmly. Clone size is given for some rows only: seen once, a few or many times, or a class if the clone is expanded.

-,18,TRBJ2-1,TRBD2,TRBV11-3,CASSLSPIAGGFGNEQFF,TGTGCCAGCAGCTTAAGCCCCATAGCGGGAGGTTTCGGGAATGAGCAGTTCTTC
-,14,TRBJ1-1,-,TRBV7-3,CASSLTAMNTEAFF,TGTGCCAGCAGCTTAACAGCCATGAACACTGAAGCTTTCTTT
-,16,TRBJ2-7,TRBD1,TRBV18,CASSPPRTGGPYEQYF,TGTGCCAGCTCACCACCTAGAACAGGGGGACCCTACGAGCAGTACTTC
-,13,TRBJ2-1,TRBD2,TRBV7-2,CATSGRAGNEQFF,TGTGCCACTAGCGGGAGGGCCGGTAATGAGCAGTTCTTC
once,15,TRBJ2-5,-,TRBV24-1,CATSDLQEGRETQYF,TGTGCCACCAGTGATTTGCAAGAGGGCAGGGAGACCCAGTACTTC
-,16,TRBJ1-1,TRBD1,TRBV7-3,CASSSSTGGPRTEAFF,TGTGCCAGCAGCTCCTCGACAGGGGGCCCCCGAACTGAAGCTTTCTTT
-,13,TRBJ2-2,-,TRBV12-5,CASGSRGTGELFF,TGTGCTAGTGGTTCGCGAGGGACCGGGGAGCTGTTTTTT
-,12,TRBJ2-2,-,TRBV11-3,CASSLHTGELFF,TGTGCCAGCAGCTTACACACCGGGGAGCTGTTTTTT
-,15,TRBJ2-2,-,TRBV18,CASSRPGPNTGELFF,TGTGCCAGCTCACGGCCCGGGCCGAACACCGGGGAGCTGTTTTTT
-,13,TRBJ1-2,-,TRBV6-1,CASTEQGFYGYTF,TGTGCCAGCACTGAACAGGGTTTCTATGGCTACACCTTC
-,13,TRBJ2-5,TRBD1,TRBV4-3,CASSLDREETQYF,TGCGCCAGCAGCCTAGACAGGGAAGAGACCCAGTACTTC
few,18,TRBJ2-1,TRBD2,TRBV11-2,CASSSLGGAGGPYNEQFF,TGTGCCAGCAGCTCCCTCGGGGGCGCGGGAGGCCCCTACAATGAGCAGTTCTTC
-,15,TRBJ2-1,TRBD2,TRBV13,CASSLAGGALNEQFF,TGTGCCAGCAGCTTAGCCGGGGGGGCATTGAATGAGCAGTTCTTC
-,11,TRBJ2-3,-,TRBV3-1/TRBV3-2,CASGTTDTQYF,TGTGCCAGCGGGACCACAGATACGCAGTATTTT
-,12,TRBJ1-5,-,TRBV7-8,CASSQENQPQHF,TGTGCCAGCAGCCAAGAAAATCAGCCCCAGCATTTT
-,14,TRBJ2-7,TRBD2,TRBV6-5,CATRLSGSGGEQYF,TGTGCCACCCGCCTAAGTGGGTCGGGAGGCGAGCAGTACTTC
once,14,TRBJ1-5,-,TRBV7-2,CASSLLPGDQPQHF,TGTGCCAGCAGCTTATTACCGGGTGATCAGCCCCAGCATTTT
-,15,TRBJ2-7,TRBD2,TRBV6-1,CASSLAADSSYEQYF,TGTGCCAGCAGTCTAGCGGCTGATAGCTCCTACGAGCAGTACTTC
-,13,TRBJ1-1,TRBD1,TRBV7-9,CASTPSGGSEAFF,TGTGCCAGCACCCCCTCAGGGGGGTCTGAAGCTTTCTTT
-,14,TRBJ2-7,TRBD1,TRBV3-1/TRBV3-2,CASSPDRYSYEQYF,TGTGCCAGCAGCCCGGACAGGTATTCCTACGAGCAGTACTTC
-,16,TRBJ1-2,TRBD1,TRBV7-9,CASSPTGGSRVRGYTF,TGTGCCAGCAGCCCCACAGGGGGCTCTAGGGTACGTGGCTACACCTTC
-,13,TRBJ2-5,TRBD2,TRBV2,CASESGGPKTQYF,TGTGCCAGCGAAAGCGGGGGGCCAAAGACCCAGTACTTC
-,16,TRBJ1-6,TRBD1,TRBV6-1,CASSEFWDRVNSPLHF,TGTGCCAGCAGTGAATTCTGGGACAGGGTGAATTCACCCCTCCACTTT
-,14,TRBJ2-7,-,TRBV14,CASSQTGLAYEQYF,TGTGCCAGCAGCCAAACCGGGTTGGCCTACGAGCAGTACTTC
-,13,TRBJ2-7,-,TRBV7-2,CASSPQGGGSLYF,TGTGCCAGCAGCCCACAGGGGGGCGGGAGTCTGTACTTC
once,13,TRBJ1-3,-,TRBV6-1,CASSENREYTIYF,TGTGCCAGCAGTGAGAACAGGGAGTACACCATATATTTT
-,13,TRBJ1-2,-,TRBV30,CAWSVAVNYGYTF,TGTGCCTGGAGTGTAGCTGTTAACTATGGCTACACCTTC
-,15,TRBJ2-2,TRBD2,TRBV19,CASRLGTSVTGELFF,TGTGCCAGTAGACTTGGGACTAGCGTCACCGGGGAGCTGTTTTTT
-,15,TRBJ1-5,TRBD1,TRBV19,CASSTHRGPSQPQHF,TGTGCCAGTAGTACCCACAGGGGGCCAAGTCAGCCCCAGCATTTT
once,16,TRBJ2-2,-,TRBV27,CASSSVLGVSTGELFF,TGTGCCAGCAGTTCGGTATTAGGGGTTTCCACCGGGGAGCTGTTTTTT
-,14,TRBJ1-5,-,TRBV6-1,CASSERSSNQPQHF,TGTGCCAGCAGTGAAAGGAGTAGCAATCAGCCCCAGCATTTT
-,15,TRBJ2-7,TRBD2,TRBV11-2,CASSFWLAGGGEQYF,TGTGCCAGCAGCTTTTGGTTAGCGGGAGGAGGCGAGCAGTACTTC
-,17,TRBJ2-1,TRBD2,TRBV5-1,CASSLRLAGGSLNEQFF,TGCGCCAGCAGCTTGAGGCTAGCGGGGGGATCGCTGAATGAGCAGTTCTTC
-,14,TRBJ1-1,TRBD1,TRBV6-2/TRBV6-3,CASSYGTENTEAFF,TGTGCCAGCAGTTACGGGACAGAAAACACTGAAGCTTTCTTT
-,14,TRBJ1-4,-,TRBV7-2,CASSLGGEKEKLFF,TGTGCCAGCAGCTTAGGAGGGGAGAAGGAAAAACTGTTTTTT
-,12,TRBJ1-3,-,TRBV2,CATQGRGNTIYF,TGTGCCACACAGGGTAGGGGAAACACCATATATTTT
-,16,TRBJ2-7,TRBD1,TRBV18,CASSPLTGVVVYEQYF,TGTGCCAGCTCACCTTTAACAGGGGTTGTAGTCTACGAGCAGTACTTC
-,13,TRBJ1-2,-,TRBV12-3/TRBV12-4,CASSFHSYYGYTF,TGTGCCAGCAGTTTCCACAGCTACTATGGCTACACCTTC
-,19,TRBJ2-7,TRBD1,TRBV4-2,CASSQDVASRDRPTYEQYF,TGTGCCAGCAGCCAAGATGTAGCCTCAAGGGACAGGCCGACCTACGAGCAGTACTTC
-,14,TRBJ2-3,TRBD2,TRBV27,CASSLSGGVDTQYF,TGTGCCAGCAGCCTTAGCGGGGGGGTGGATACGCAGTATTTT
-,13,TRBJ1-4,-,TRBV12-3/TRBV12-4,CASSPWMGEKLFF,TGTGCCAGCAGTCCCTGGATGGGAGAAAAACTGTTTTTT
-,14,TRBJ1-3,-,TRBV27,CASSFRPSGNTIYF,TGTGCCAGCAGTTTCCGGCCAAGTGGAAACACCATATATTTT
-,15,TRBJ2-7,TRBD1,TRBV3-1/TRBV3-2,CASSQAATGAYEQYF,TGTGCCAGCAGCCAAGCGGCGACAGGGGCCTACGAGCAGTACTTC
-,15,TRBJ2-1,-,TRBV4-2,CASSQEVGDYNEQFF,TGTGCCAGCAGCCAAGAAGTGGGGGACTACAATGAGCAGTTCTTC
-,15,TRBJ2-7,-,TRBV7-3,CASSSQGGQPYEQYF,TGTGCCAGCAGCTCCCAAGGCGGGCAGCCCTACGAGCAGTACTTC
-,15,TRBJ2-7,-,TRBV7-8,CASSLGGGPDYEQYF,TGTGCCAGCAGCTTAGGGGGGGGCCCCGACTACGAGCAGTACTTC
-,15,TRBJ1-4,-,TRBV6-5,CASSSPWKAGEKLFF,TGTGCCAGCAGTTCCCCGTGGAAGGCGGGCGAAAAACTGTTTTTT
-,18,TRBJ2-5,TRBD2,TRBV15,CATSRTGTSGGAIETQYF,TGTGCCACCAGCAGAACCGGGACTAGCGGGGGGGCCATTGAGACCCAGTACTTC
-,16,TRBJ1-5,-,TRBV7-8,CASSLGWGARLEPQHF,TGTGCCAGCAGCTTAGGATGGGGGGCCAGGTTGGAGCCCCAGCATTTT
-,13,TRBJ1-2,-,TRBV19,CASTIGWNYGYTF,TGTGCCAGTACCATTGGCTGGAACTATGGCTACACCTTC
-,14,TRBJ2-2,-,TRBV18,CASSPLTDTGELFF,TGTGCCAGCTCACCATTGACGGACACCGGGGAGCTGTTTTTT
-,13,TRBJ2-1,TRBD1,TRBV15,CATAGGRSHEQFF,TGTGCCACCGCAGGGGGACGCAGTCATGAGCAGTTCTTC
few,14,TRBJ2-2,TRBD1,TRBV3-1/TRBV3-2,CASSRTGDTGELFF,TGTGCCAGCAGCCGGACAGGGGATACCGGGGAGCTGTTTTTT
-,17,TRBJ1-2,-,TRBV27,CASSLPQAEGLRYGYTF,TGTGCCAGCAGTTTACCCCAGGCAGAGGGGCTCAGGTATGGCTACACCTTC
-,15,TRBJ2-7,TRBD1,TRBV9,CASSVTGGSSYEQYF,TGTGCCAGCAGCGTCACAGGGGGAAGCTCCTACGAGCAGTACTTC
-,17,TRBJ2-2,TRBD2,TRBV13,CASTRTSGTRNTGELFF,TGTGCCAGCACCCGGACTAGCGGGACAAGAAACACCGGGGAGCTGTTTTTT
once,17,TRBJ2-5,TRBD2,TRBV9,CASSVGLAGGFGETQYF,TGTGCCAGCAGCGTAGGACTAGCGGGGGGGTTTGGAGAGACCCAGTACTTC